This T cell receptor beta chain was sequenced for a study of T cell responses to AZD1222 COVID-19 vaccine. General study points: Receipt of two AZD1222 doses was followed by a rise in Spike-specific TCR breadth and depth. There were repertoire samples only from the period after the peak T cell response. Donors were largely white British and mainly female; clonal diversity was possibly underestimated.

Some clones are missing from TCRdb's copy, which holds only in-frame ones; the method was immunoSEQ multiplex PCR. The data show 99,000 or so clones, roughly 91% seen once. Per the germline V gene, CDR1 is MDHEN and CDR2 is SYDVKM. The V gene end was trimmed by 8 bases and the J gene end by 9 bases; junction bases not matched to a gene: 6. The CDR3 runs to 11 residues. Worth noting for this clone: The antigen remains unidentified.

The receptor was derived from an adult in good health. The chain links TRBV28 to TRBJ1-1, with 7 bases identical to TRBD1. The sequencing used peripheral blood, collected on day 0 of AZD1222 vaccination. The CDR3 reads CASLLQGKAFF. The CDR3 DNA reads as TGTGCCAGCCTTTTACAGGGGAAAGCTTTCTTT.